This T cell receptor beta chain came from a study of low-dose radiotherapy and immunotherapy resistance in tumors (dated by TCRdb to between 2022 and 2023). Broadly, across the study: In Cohort 1, each fraction delivered 0.5 Gy every 2 weeks, and the prescribed total PTV dose was 6.5 Gy. For Cohort 2, the dose was 1 Gy per fraction given every two weeks, adding up to 13 Gy in total across 26 weeks. Patients were given nivolumab as a 240 mg flat dose every two weeks and ipilimumab at 1 mg/kg every six weeks, with both drugs delivered intravenously. Cyclophosphamide 200 mg/m2 was given intravenously every two weeks, one day before each radiation and immunotherapy administration. Aspirin 300 mg was taken orally once daily by patients for four cycles, starting on cycle 1 day 1. No randomization into treatment groups was done for the people taking part in the trial. Eight patients were included in the translational analysis, namely three from the first dose cohort plus the first five from the second dose cohort.

The meaning of the sample's time point label: after trial treatment. The treatment or condition tag for this specimen amounts to: LDRT plus nivolumab, ipilimumab, low-dose cyclophosphamide and aspirin (RACIN trial). Donors were enrolled in RACIN, a single-arm phase I dose-escalation trial combining nivolumab, ipilimumab, aspirin, low-dose cyclophosphamide and low-dose radiotherapy. Patients were eligible if they had advanced solid tumors that were TIL-negative. The sequencing machine was an Illumina HiSeq 2500. First-strand cDNA was synthesized using Superscript III and a set of TRAV- and TRBV-specific primers, so that both TCRalpha and TCRbeta chains were covered. TCRs were amplified with Phusion for 20 PCR cycles, with a constant-region primer paired with the adapter attached to the V primers. The isolated mRNA was amplified using the MessageAmp II aRNA Amplification Kit, with in vitro transcription performed for approximately 16 hours at 37 degrees C. mRNA for TCR sequencing was isolated with the Dynabeads mRNA DIRECT Purification Kit. Indexed Illumina adapters were added in a second roughly 25-cycle Phusion PCR, and the resulting products were purified with AMPure XP beads. The study's processing was this. Custom Perl scripts pooled TCR sequences encoding the same protein, removed out-of-frame sequences and computed each clonotype's abundance. Any TCR sequence supported by only a single read was excluded from analysis. Among the metrics used to describe the repertoires were Shannon entropy, Gini index, clonality, richness, and the frequency of TCRs shared between repertoires. Clones were called with MiXCR by TCRdb after fastp trimmed the public reads at Q25, and only in-frame beta chains were retained. For every CDR3 protein sequence, its rows merge into one entry that carries the most common genes and DNA. TCRdb, rather than the study authors, made the V and J calls. This sample comprises about 97,000 distinct CDR3 sequences, less than 25% of them detected only once. Together, the top ten hold roughly 3.9% of the sample.

Reading from cysteine to phenylalanine, the CDR3 counts 16 amino acids. Just CDR3 DNA is preserved here, 48 bases in frame from base 1. The CDR1 and CDR2 encoded by the germline V gene are KGHSY and FQNENV. The trim is 4 bases for V and 5 bases for J, with a gap of 19 bases between the germline ends. This clonotype was counted at least ten times. The clone's antigen remains unknown. Per-base qualities were not stored, and no clone one base away is much larger. The chain employs TRBV16 and TRBJ2-3; the D gene is possibly TRBD1, with 6 bases matching. This sequence was found in a male donor with prostate cancer. The sample here was PBMCs, taken after low-dose radiotherapy plus immunotherapy. The DNA is TGTGCCAGCAGCCCTTTTGGGACATCCTTAGGAGATACGCAGTATTTT. Protein translation: CASSPFGTSLGDTQYF.